Presented here are 26 T cell receptor beta chains from one specimen sequenced in a study of shared clonotypes between healthy human individuals. Sequencing was performed with immunoSEQ multiplex PCR; in TCRdb, only in-frame clones are kept and a portion is missing. The sample shows 1,100,000 or so clones, around three quarters of them seen only once. The specimen sequenced was memory CD4+ T cells from PBMCs. Subset defined: CD45RA-negative fraction. The receptors originated from a man aged 18-30 years in good health. Some clones in this sample may be carry-over from other donors' samples.

The chain carries TRBV28 and TRBJ2-6, with 8 bases identical to TRBD2. Germline V lookup: CDR1 MDHEN, CDR2 SYDVKM. The CDR3 sequence is 17 residues long. The trim removed 4 bases at V and 4 bases at J, leaving 9 bases unmatched. CDR3 coding DNA: TGTGCCAGCAGTTCTCATGGCGGGGGGCTCGGGGCCAACGTCCTGACTTTC. Its translation: CASSSHGGGLGANVLTF.

The chain couples TRBV2 to TRBJ1-3; D gene ambiguous. This CDR3 comprises 15 residues. V dropped 8 bases and J dropped 2 bases, with 16 bases sitting between them. Germline CDR1 SNHLY, CDR2 FYNNEI. CDR3 in DNA: TGTGCCAGCGCCTTGGGGAATTTCCCTGGAAACACCATATATTTT. Residues: CASALGNFPGNTIYF.

The rearrangement uses TRBV5-4 and TRBJ2-7; 7 bases line up with TRBD1. CDR1 and CDR2 (germline): SGHNT, YYREEE (reference sequence). The CDR3 sequence is 14 residues long. Trimming took 3 bases from V and 2 from J; bases not matched to a gene: 5. The CDR3 is CASSWGQPPYEQYF. For the CDR3, the DNA is TGTGCCAGCAGCTGGGGACAGCCACCCTACGAGCAGTACTTC.

There are many counts of this clone. CDR3 DNA sequence: TGTGCCAGCAGTCCGCTGAGGGGACGCACAGATACGCAGTATTTT. Protein sequence: CASSPLRGRTDTQYF. The genes are TRBV6-5 and TRBJ2-3; tentatively, D is TRBD1 or TRBD2 (5 bases each). This CDR3 contains 15 residues. Germline values: CDR1 MNHEY, CDR2 SVGAGI. V was clipped by 5 bases and J by 1 base, with 13 bases between them.

This clone is a singleton in its sample. The sample contains more than one DNA sequence encoding this CDR3. This rearrangement joins TRBV18 to TRBJ1-2, with 10 bases that match TRBD1. The CDR3 is 15 amino acids. The germline V gene encodes CDR1 KGHSH and CDR2 LQKENI. V dropped 3 bases and J dropped 6; count of bases not matched to a gene: 7. Here the CDR3 reads CASSPPDRGRDGYTF. CDR3 nucleotide sequence: TGTGCCAGCTCACCCCCCGACAGGGGGCGAGATGGCTACACCTTC. Combining the CDR3 with reference TRBV18 and TRBJ1-2 gives the whole variable domain NAGVMQNPRHLVRRRGQEARLRCSPMKGHSHVYWYRQLPEEGLKFMVYLQKENIIDESGMPKERFSAEFPKEGPSILRIQQVVRGDSAAYFCASSPPDRGRDGYTFGSGTRLTVV.

The count of this clone is one. This chain connects TRBV4-2 to TRBJ2-2, with 8 positions matching TRBD2. Unmatched junction bases numbered 8, after V lost 0 bases and J lost 5 bases. CDR1 is LGHNA, CDR2 YNFKEQ, per germline. The CDR3 sequence is 17 residues long. Written as DNA, the CDR3 is TGTGCCAGCAGCCAAGATGGGGGGGCTAGCGGGACCGGGGAGCTGTTTTTT. This translates into CASSQDGGASGTGELFF.

This chain connects TRBV10-3 to TRBJ2-7; 11 bases fit TRBD2. The CDR3 is 16 amino acids. V shed 6 bases and J 0 bases; nucleotides not matched to a gene: 7. CDR1 is ENHRY and CDR2 is SYGVKD in the germline V gene. CDR3 coding DNA: TGTGCCATCAGCCGTCCACTAGCGGGGGACTCCTACGAGCAGTACTTC. Translating gives CAISRPLAGDSYEQYF.

This chain joins TRBV5-1 and TRBJ2-7; 10 bases fit TRBD2. V lost 2 bases to trimming and J lost 5 bases; unmatched junction nucleotides: 4. The CDR3 length is 14 residues. Germline V gene sequence: CDR1 SGHRS, CDR2 YFSETQ. The CDR3 nucleotides read TGCGCCAGCAGCTTCTTCGGACTAGCGGACGAGCAGTACTTC. It encodes CASSFFGLADEQYF.

The chain links TRBV15 to TRBJ1-1; D is unresolved. This CDR3 spans 15 amino acids. CDR1 is LNHNV, CDR2 YYDKDF, per germline (reference sequence). The V end lost 1 base, the J end lost 0 bases, and 9 bases lay between the germline ends. As DNA, the CDR3 is TGTGCCACCAGCAGAGGTTTGGACCTGAACACTGAAGCTTTCTTT. This translates into CATSRGLDLNTEAFF.

V gene TRBV28 combines with J gene TRBJ1-1; 10 positions agree with TRBD1. V shed 8 bases and J 11 bases; nucleotides not matched to a gene: 8. This CDR3 has 12 amino acids. The germline gives CDR1 MDHEN, CDR2 SYDVKM. CDR3 sequence: CASSIGTGEAFF. The DNA of the CDR3 is TGTGCCAGCTCTATAGGGACAGGGGAGGCTTTCTTT. Supplemented by reference TRBV28 and TRBJ1-1, the full variable domain reads DVKVTQSSRYLVKRTGEKVFLECVQDMDHENMFWYRQDPGLGLRLIYFSYDVKMKEKGDIPEGYSVSREKKERFSLILESASTNQTSMYLCASSIGTGEAFFGQGTRLTVV.

This clone was observed once. J is TRBJ2-3 and V is TRBV4-1, with 10 bases matching TRBD2. Trimming removed 3 bases from V and 3 bases from J; junction bases left unmatched: 12. This CDR3 is built from 18 residues. Per the germline V gene, CDR1 is MGHRA and CDR2 is YSYEKL. CDR3 sequence (DNA): TGCGCCAGCAGCCAGGAACGATATCCTAGCGGGAGAACAGATACGCAGTATTTT. It encodes CASSQERYPSGRTDTQYF.

V gene TRBV4-3 combines with J gene TRBJ2-7, with D perhaps matching TRBD1 (5 bases). Trimming removed 0 bases from V and 6 bases from J, with 12 bases in between. Germline V CDR1 and CDR2: LGHNA, YSLEER. CDR3 length: 14 amino acids. The CDR3: CASSQEQDTSEQYF. The CDR3 DNA reads as TGCGCCAGCAGCCAAGAACAGGATACCTCCGAGCAGTACTTC.

Details on this clone: Other DNA sequences in the same sample also yield this CDR3. This chain connects TRBV7-2 to TRBJ1-2, with TRBD1 as a possible D gene (6 bases). The CDR3 contains 13 residues. V was pared by 5 bases and J by 2 bases, with 9 bases between. Germline CDR1 reads SGHTA; CDR2 reads FQGNSA. In DNA, the CDR3 is TGTGCCAGCAGCCCAGGACAGAACTATGGCTACACCTTC. It translates to CASSPGQNYGYTF.

V and J are TRBV20-1 and TRBJ2-1; D call uncertain. V lost 3 bases and J lost 3, with 3 bases in between. Germline CDR1 is DFQATT and CDR2 is SNEGSKA (reference sequence). The CDR3 is made up of 11 amino acids. The CDR3 coding sequence is TGCAGTGCTAGCGACTACAATGAGCAGTTCTTC. It yields the protein CSASDYNEQFF.

The chain couples TRBV25-1 to TRBJ1-4, with D perhaps TRBD1 (5 bases). This CDR3 has 15 amino acids. V was trimmed by 4 bases and J by 1 base, leaving 10 bases between them. Germline V CDR1 and CDR2: MGHDK, SYGVNS. The CDR3 sequence is CASSGGTVTNEKLFF. Here the CDR3 DNA reads TGTGCCAGCAGTGGAGGGACCGTAACTAATGAAAAACTGTTTTTT.

This rearrangement joins TRBV6-1 to TRBJ1-5; no definite D call. Trimming took 2 bases from V and 6 from J, leaving 14 bases between them. The CDR3 spans 15 residues. Germline CDR1 and CDR2: MNHNS and SASEGT. The CDR3 DNA follows: TGTGCCAGCAGTGAACGTCAGGTTAGGAGTCAGCCCCAGCATTTT. Its protein is CASSERQVRSQPQHF.

V gene TRBV30 combines with J gene TRBJ2-1; 14 positions match TRBD2. The germline V gene has CDR1 GTSNPN and CDR2 SVGIG (reference sequence). The CDR3 loop spans 17 amino acids. V gave up 1 base and J gave up 9 bases; unmatched junction bases: 11. Written as DNA, the CDR3 is TGTGCCTGGAGTGACCCTGGACTAGCGGGAGGCGACGGTGAGCAGTTCTTC. The encoded protein is CAWSDPGLAGGDGEQFF.

This clone showed up many times. This sample also contains other DNA sequences that code for the same CDR3. This chain connects TRBV2 to TRBJ2-7; TRBD2 might be the D (6 bases). The CDR3 sequence is 12 residues long. Germline values: CDR1 SNHLY, CDR2 FYNNEI. The ends were cut back, 8 bases at V and 1 base at J, with 9 bases in the middle. The CDR3 DNA reads TGTGCCAGCCGGAGGGGTTCCTACGAGCAGTACTTC. Translation gives CASRRGSYEQYF.

V and J are TRBV7-2 and TRBJ2-5, with D uncertain. Germline assignment: CDR1 SGHTA and CDR2 FQGNSA. Trimming stripped 1 base from V and 1 base from J, with 13 bases between. The CDR3 runs 16 residues. The CDR3 DNA is TGTGCCAGCAGCTTAGGAATCACAAGCACCCAAGAGACCCAGTACTTC. Encoded protein: CASSLGITSTQETQYF.

On this clone itself: An end of the junction differs from the germline gene, which may be a read error. This chain links TRBV7-2 with TRBJ2-1, with 11 bases that match TRBD2. Germline V gives CDR1 SGHTA, CDR2 FQGNSA. The CDR3 runs to 14 residues. CDR3 nucleotide sequence: TGTGCCAGCAGCCTAGCGGGAGGTGTAAATGAGCAGTTCTTC. Its protein product is CASSLAGGVNEQFF.

This chain joins TRBV4-1 and TRBJ2-5; maybe TRBD2 (6 bases). The CDR3 loop spans 13 amino acids. V was trimmed by 4 bases and J by 5 bases, leaving 11 bases between them. Germline CDR1 MGHRA, CDR2 YSYEKL. CDR3 residues: CASSPQRGETQYF. Here the CDR3 DNA reads TGCGCCAGCAGCCCCCAACGGGGGGAGACCCAGTACTTC.

V gene TRBV7-2 combines with J gene TRBJ2-7; TRBD2 matches 10 bases. The CDR3 is made up of 16 amino acids. Germline V lookup: CDR1 SGHTA, CDR2 FQGNSA. The trim removed 0 bases at V and 3 bases at J, leaving 5 bases unmatched. Here the CDR3 reads CASSLAPASGSYEQYF. CDR3 coding DNA: TGTGCCAGCAGCTTAGCGCCGGCTAGCGGGAGCTACGAGCAGTACTTC. Using reference TRBV7-2 and TRBJ2-7 for the parts outside the CDR3, the full variable domain is GAGVSQSPSNKVTEKGKDVELRCDPISGHTALYWYRQSLGQGLEFLIYFQGNSAPDKSGLPSDRFSAERTGGSVSTLTIQRTQQEDSAVYLCASSLAPASGSYEQYFGPGTRLTVT.

The V and J genes are TRBV30 and TRBJ2-6; maybe TRBD1 (5 bases). The germline V gene encodes CDR1 GTSNPN and CDR2 SVGIG (reference sequence). The CDR3 is 18 residues long. The ends were cut back, 4 bases at V and 1 base at J, with 20 bases in the middle. In nucleotides, the CDR3 is TGTGCCTGGACCCAGGGTATCGGTACCTTATCTGGGGCCAACGTCCTGACTTTC. This translates into CAWTQGIGTLSGANVLTF.

V usage is TRBV28 and J usage is TRBJ2-1, with D possibly being TRBD1 or TRBD2 (6 bases each). This CDR3 comprises 13 residues. The germline gives CDR1 MDHEN, CDR2 SYDVKM. Trimming cost V 2 bases and J 9 bases, with 11 bases left between them. The CDR3 DNA reads as TGTGCCAGCAGTTTAGGGGGGCGGCCTGAGCAGTTCTTC. Translated: CASSLGGRPEQFF.

Regarding this clone: Within the sample, other DNA sequences also encode this same CDR3. The chain links TRBV5-1 to TRBJ2-7; D is unresolved. Between the trimmed V and J ends, which lost 0 bases and 7 bases, there was a span of 8 bases. Germline lookup yields CDR1 SGHRS and CDR2 YFSETQ. This CDR3 is built from 12 residues. The CDR3 loop reads CASSLGGREQYF. The CDR3 DNA follows: TGCGCCAGCAGCTTGGGTGGTAGAGAGCAGTACTTC.

The rearrangement uses TRBV28 and TRBJ2-7; TRBD1 matches at 10 bases. Per the germline V gene, CDR1 is MDHEN and CDR2 is SYDVKM. The V segment lost 1 base and the J segment 6 bases; nucleotides outside the gene matches: 3. CDR3 length: 14 amino acids. The CDR3 sequence: CASSLYGTGAEQYF. The CDR3 DNA reads TGTGCCAGCAGTTTATATGGGACAGGGGCCGAGCAGTACTTC.